What follows is one TCR beta chain and its context. The target antigen is unknown. This sample stems from a study of shared clonotypes between healthy human individuals. This CDR3 spans 18 amino acids. The V gene lost 3 bases and the J gene lost 1 base, with 18 bases spanning the gap. Germline CDR1 and CDR2: PRHDT and FYEKMQ (reference sequence). Original methodology: Filtering differed since immunoSEQ provided only junctions, with no quality scores. Generated by immunoSEQ multiplex PCR, the TCRdb table keeps only in-frame clones and is missing some. The V and J calls and the clone size are those of that table, but D and trimming were determined from the DNA. Among hundreds of thousands of clones listed, 95% to 97% were seen once. Only CD45RO-negative cells positively selected for CCR7 counted as naive CD8 cells, so terminally differentiated effector memory CD45RA+ cells were excluded. Donors were healthy HIV-negative adults without recently reported acute infections or vaccinations.

Study-level points and caveats: Lower generation probabilities were found for non-shared clonotypes than for those shared by all four donors.

The sequence was collected from a woman in her 30s in good health. Sequences were obtained from naive CD8+ T cells sorted from blood. The rearrangement uses TRBV13 and TRBJ2-2, with D tentatively TRBD1 or TRBD2 (6 bases each). The chain's CDR3 is CASSFRGGGLVNTGELFF. In DNA, the CDR3 is TGTGCCAGCAGCTTCAGGGGAGGAGGGCTCGTGAACACCGGGGAGCTGTTTTTT.